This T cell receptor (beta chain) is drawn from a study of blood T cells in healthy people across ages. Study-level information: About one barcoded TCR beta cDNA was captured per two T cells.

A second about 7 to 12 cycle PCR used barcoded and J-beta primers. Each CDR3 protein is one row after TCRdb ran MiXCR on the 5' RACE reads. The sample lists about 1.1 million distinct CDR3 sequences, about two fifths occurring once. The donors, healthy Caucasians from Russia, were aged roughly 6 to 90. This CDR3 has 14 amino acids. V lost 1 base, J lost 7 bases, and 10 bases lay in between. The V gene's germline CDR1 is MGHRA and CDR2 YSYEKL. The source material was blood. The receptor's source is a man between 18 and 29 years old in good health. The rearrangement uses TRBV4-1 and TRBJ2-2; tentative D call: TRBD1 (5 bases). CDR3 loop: CASSQGTLYGELFF. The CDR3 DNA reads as TGCGCCAGCAGCCAAGGGACATTGTACGGGGAGCTGTTTTTT.